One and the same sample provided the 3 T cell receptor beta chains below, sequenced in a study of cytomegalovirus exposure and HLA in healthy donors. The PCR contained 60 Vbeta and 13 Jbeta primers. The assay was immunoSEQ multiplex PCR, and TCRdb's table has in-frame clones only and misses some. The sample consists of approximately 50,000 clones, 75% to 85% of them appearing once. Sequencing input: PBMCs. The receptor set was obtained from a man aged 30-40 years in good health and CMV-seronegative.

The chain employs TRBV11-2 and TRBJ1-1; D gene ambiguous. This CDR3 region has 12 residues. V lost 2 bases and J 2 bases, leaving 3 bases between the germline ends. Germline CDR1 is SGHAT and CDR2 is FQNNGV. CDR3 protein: CASSLHNTEAFF. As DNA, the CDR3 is TGTGCCAGCAGCTTACATAACACTGAAGCTTTCTTT.

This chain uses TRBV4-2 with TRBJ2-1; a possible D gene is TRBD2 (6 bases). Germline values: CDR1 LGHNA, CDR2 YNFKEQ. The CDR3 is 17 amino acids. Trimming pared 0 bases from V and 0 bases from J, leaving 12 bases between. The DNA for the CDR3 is TGTGCCAGCAGCCAAGAAGGAAATAGCGGCTCCTACAATGAGCAGTTCTTC. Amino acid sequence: CASSQEGNSGSYNEQFF.

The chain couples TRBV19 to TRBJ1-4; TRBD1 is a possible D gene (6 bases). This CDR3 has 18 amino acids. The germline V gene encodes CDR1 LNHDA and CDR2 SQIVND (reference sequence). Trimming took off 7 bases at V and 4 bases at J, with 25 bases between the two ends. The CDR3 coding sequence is TGTGCCAGTACCCCTCGAACAGGGAAGCGGGACGATAATGAAAAACTGTTTTTT. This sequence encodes CASTPRTGKRDDNEKLFF.